This T cell receptor beta chain was captured in a study of cytomegalovirus exposure and HLA in healthy donors. J gave up 7 bases and V 10 bases, and 21 bases lay outside the gene matches. This CDR3 comprises 17 residues. Germline V gene lookup returns CDR1 ENHRY and CDR2 SYGVKD. Vbeta (60) and Jbeta (13) primers were used in the PCR. Some clones are missing from TCRdb's copy, which holds only in-frame ones; the method was immunoSEQ multiplex PCR. Seen here are roughly 120,000 clones, approximately 81% observed once, and the top ten hold roughly 2%. This chain uses TRBV10-3 with TRBJ1-5, with TRBD1 matching over 8 bases. The receptor was derived from a woman between 25 and 40 years old in good health and CMV-seronegative. Sequenced material: PBMCs. CDR3: CATRVAVTGERGQPQHF. The CDR3 DNA is TGTGCCACCCGAGTGGCCGTGACAGGGGAACGAGGACAGCCCCAGCATTTT.